This is a list of T cell receptor beta chains from one sample in a study of blood T cell repertoires in COVID-19. Clones were read by immunoSEQ multiplex PCR, and TCRdb kept only the in-frame ones, dropping some. This sample carries 250,000 to 350,000 clones, around 91% of them seen once, and the ten largest clones take roughly an eighth. The sample consisted of peripheral blood. These receptors all come from a woman aged 55-70 years with acute or convalescent COVID-19. The conserved cysteine and the conserved F or W are not part of the CDR3 here.

TRBJ2-1 TRBV7-6 ASSLTSGRANGEQF
TRBJ2-3 TRBV5-1 ASSGTSGTSTDTQY
TRBJ2-3 TRBV9 ASSVAGGGTDTQY
TRBJ2-1 TRBV13 ASSFTSGKNEQF
TRBJ2-2 TRBV7-2 ASSHDRSFTGELF
TRBJ2-1 TRBV5-6 ASSLGQAFGEQF
TRBJ2-7 TRBV27 ASRDGLYEQY
TRBJ1-2 TRBV20-1 SATGDGYT
TRBJ1-1 TRBV19 ASSIESRLYTEAF
TRBJ2-2 TRBV28 ASSAGGLTGELF
TRBJ1-1 TRBV18 ASSSGTGGPMNTEAF
TRBJ2-1 TRBV12-3/TRBV12-4 ASTSGNEQF
TRBJ2-2 TRBV7-2 ASNREGPGELF
TRBJ2-7 TRBV5-1 ASSRSRGGSYEQY
TRBJ2-1 TRBV20-1 SASGSGGALTYNEQF
TRBJ2-1 TRBV11-3 ASSQTGFIGEQF
TRBJ1-2 TRBV10-3 AINPQGATNYGYT
TRBJ2-7 TRBV15 ATGTSDSYEQY
TRBJ1-6 TRBV19 ASKRQGDSPLH
TRBJ2-4 TRBV5-4 ASSLGRGTDLRRAKNIQY
TRBJ2-3 TRBV5-8 ASSQRTGRILDRTDTQY
TRBJ1-3 TRBV11-1 ASSQDRAGNTIY
TRBJ1-1 TRBV9 ASSVARGTEAF
TRBJ2-2 TRBV6-6 ASRGPGQGRSGELF
TRBJ2-3 TRBV10-3 AASGNEDVYTDTQY
TRBJ2-7 TRBV3-1/TRBV3-2 ASSRTGGIYEQY
TRBJ1-2 TRBV4-3 ASSQVPGLIGYT
TRBJ2-7 TRBV18 ASSRGQGIAYEQY
TRBJ1-4 TRBV10-2 ASSENPGIGTNEKLF
TRBJ1-5 TRBV7-8 ASSSTMDRTQPQH
TRBJ1-2 TRBV19 ASTTGAVNYGYT
TRBJ2-1 TRBV7-9 ASSPAGTHPEQF
TRBJ2-3 TRBV28 ATRGGGSGSDTQY
TRBJ1-5 TRBV28 ASSFIAFRDRNSNQPQH
TRBJ2-4 TRBV19 ASTEEGKNIQY
TRBJ2-1 TRBV7-3 ASSSGPTSGIYNEQF
TRBJ1-2 TRBV25-1 ASSEGADTYGYT
TRBJ1-2 TRBV9 ASSSSQGTGYGYT
TRBJ2-7 TRBV9 ASSAGGTGALEQY
TRBJ2-7 TRBV29-1 SVMGQGRYEQY
TRBJ1-6 TRBV28 ASRQGNSPLH
TRBJ2-1 TRBV5-1 ASSLSAYNEQF